The subject of this entry is one T cell receptor (beta chain). What it binds is unknown. The record originates from a study of cytomegalovirus exposure and HLA in healthy donors. Whole-study findings and limits: A missense DCLRE1C variant was associated with V- and J-gene trimming of TCR beta chains in a later analysis, and an independent cohort replicated the association. Sequencing depth across donors, presence/absence analyses assumed, was roughly uniform. A later analysis showed HLA-associated TCR beta chains outstripping equally common others in clonal expansion.

The V gene lost 2 bases and the J gene lost 0 bases, with 10 bases spanning the gap. CDR1 is MDHEN and CDR2 is SYDVKM in the germline V gene. This CDR3 is built from 15 residues. Primers: 60 Vbeta forward and 13 Jbeta reverse. Profiled with immunoSEQ multiplex PCR; TCRdb holds only in-frame clones, not every one. The data show approximately 180,000 clones, 70% to 80% seen once. The sequencing input was PBMCs. This chain joins TRBV28 and TRBJ1-1; D perhaps matches TRBD1 (5 bases). The TCR comes from a woman aged 45-59 years in good health and CMV-seronegative. CDR3 in amino acids: CASSLQGGMNTEAFF. In DNA form, the CDR3 reads TGTGCCAGCAGTTTACAGGGAGGAATGAACACTGAAGCTTTCTTT.